This TCR beta chain was identified in a study of blood T cells in healthy people across ages. The study isolated at least 6.5 million PBMCs from each sample. Findings and limits, study-wide: Leaving the PBMCs unsorted stopped any conclusive comparison of naive versus antigen-experienced cells. In older individuals, TCR beta diversity per million T cells was lower, falling roughly linearly with age.

For this clonotype: Its antigen is currently unknown.

Trimming removed 9 bases at V and 4 bases at J, with 9 bases between. The CDR3 is 11 amino acids. From germline, CDR1 is MGHDK and CDR2 SYGVNS. Together with a sample-barcoded 5' primer, a J-beta primer mix was included in a second PCR lasting 7 to 11 cycles. Each cDNA molecule received a tag from a template-switch adaptor that had 12 random nucleotides. TCRdb fed the 5' RACE reads into MiXCR, producing one record per CDR3 protein. This table holds 1,300,000 or so distinct CDR3 sequences, 45% to 70% found once. Specimen: blood. The clonotype originates from a man between 18 and 35 years old in good health. The chain uses TRBV25-1 and TRBJ2-5; the D gene is possibly TRBD2 (5 bases). CDR3 sequence reads: CARRVRETQYF. For the CDR3, the DNA is TGTGCCAGGAGGGTACGAGAGACCCAGTACTTC.